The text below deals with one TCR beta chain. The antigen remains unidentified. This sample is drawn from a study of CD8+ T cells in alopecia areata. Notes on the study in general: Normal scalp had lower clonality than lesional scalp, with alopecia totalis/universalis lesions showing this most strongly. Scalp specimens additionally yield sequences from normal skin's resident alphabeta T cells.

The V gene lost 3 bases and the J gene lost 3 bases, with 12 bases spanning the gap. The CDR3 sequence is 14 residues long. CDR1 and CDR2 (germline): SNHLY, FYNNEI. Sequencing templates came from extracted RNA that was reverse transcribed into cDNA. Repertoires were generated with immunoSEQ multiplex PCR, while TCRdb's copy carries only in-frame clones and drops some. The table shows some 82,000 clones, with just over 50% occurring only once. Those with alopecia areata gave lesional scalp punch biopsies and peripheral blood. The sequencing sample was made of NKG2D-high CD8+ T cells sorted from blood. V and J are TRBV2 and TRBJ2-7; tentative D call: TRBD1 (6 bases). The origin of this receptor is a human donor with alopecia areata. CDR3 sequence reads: CASSDRVRGYEQYF. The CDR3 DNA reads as TGTGCCAGCAGTGATCGGGTCAGGGGCTACGAGCAGTACTTC.